The 29 T cell receptor beta chains given below trace back to one sample, sequenced in a study of human T cells and chemical hapten exposure. TCRdb analysed the RACE reads with MiXCR anew, one entry per CDR3 protein. The table includes some 90,000 distinct CDR3 sequences, approximately 11% detected once. Time point described: patch test 3, about 24 weeks after DPC sensitization. Treatment here: therapeutic diphenylcyclopropenone sensitization with weekly scalp DPC. The sample was whole blood, taken in connection with sensitization to the hapten diphenylcyclopropenone (DPC). The receptors here all came from a woman in her twenties or thirties with alopecia areata. Some clones in this sample may be carry-over from other donors' samples.

This clonotype appeared many times. V is TRBV4-2 and J is TRBJ2-3, with 8 positions matching TRBD2. The CDR3 has 18 amino acids. CDR1 and CDR2 (germline): LGHNA, YNFKEQ. V lost 0 bases and J lost 2; bases outside the gene matches: 10. As DNA, the CDR3 is TGTGCCAGCAGCCAAGATCAGGGGCTAGCGGGTACCACAGATACGCAGTATTTT. Protein sequence: CASSQDQGLAGTTDTQYF.

This clonotype was counted many times. The V and J genes are TRBV4-3 and TRBJ2-5; a weak D match, TRBD2 (5 bases). Germline CDR1 reads LGHNA; CDR2 reads YSLEER. CDR3 length equals 17 residues. The germline V and J ends were trimmed by 0 bases and 2 bases, with 16 bases remaining between them. The CDR3 loop reads CASSQDWYSGGQETQYF. Here the CDR3 DNA reads TGCGCCAGCAGCCAAGATTGGTACTCAGGCGGGCAAGAGACCCAGTACTTC.

This clonotype has at least ten counts. V usage is TRBV27 and J usage is TRBJ1-2, with D hard to call. Trimming shortened V by 5 bases and J by 5 bases, and 18 bases separated the two germline ends. CDR3 size: 15 residues. CDR1 and CDR2 from the germline V gene are MNHEY and SMNVEV (reference sequence). CDR3 nucleotides: TGTGCCAGCAGTCCCAGGACGGTAGCGGGGTATGGCTACACCTTC. Protein sequence: CASSPRTVAGYGYTF.

V gene TRBV2 combines with J gene TRBJ1-6; TRBD1 agrees at 9 bases. The CDR3 runs to 15 residues. CDR1 and CDR2 (germline): SNHLY, FYNNEI. With V trimmed by 4 bases and J by 8 bases, 6 bases remained unmatched. CDR3 loop: CASSVDRGSDSPLHF. The CDR3 nucleotides are TGTGCCAGCAGTGTAGACAGGGGGTCGGATTCACCCCTCCACTTT.

This clonotype has a handful of counts. CDR3 in amino acids: CASSFAGNGYTF. The CDR3 DNA reads TGTGCCAGCAGTTTCGCCGGGAATGGCTACACCTTC. The chain employs TRBV12-3 or TRBV12-4 and TRBJ1-2; the D is unclear. CDR3 length: 12 residues. The V and J ends lost 3 bases and 6 bases respectively, with 8 bases between them.

This clonotype was seen a handful of times. This chain joins TRBV20-1 and TRBJ2-7; a possible D gene is TRBD1 (6 bases). The CDR3 runs to 13 residues. V gave up 6 bases and J gave up 1 base, with 13 bases separating them. Germline loops: CDR1 DFQATT, CDR2 SNEGSKA (reference sequence). The CDR3 region is CSATTGTSYEQYF. CDR3 bases: TGCAGTGCCACAACCGGGACATCCTACGAGCAGTACTTC.

V gene TRBV27 combines with J gene TRBJ2-1; D unresolved. The V gene's germline CDR1 is MNHEY and CDR2 SMNVEV (reference sequence). CDR3 length equals 15 residues. V was cut by 2 bases and J by 2 bases, with 10 bases left in between. The CDR3 protein is CASSLLATTYNEQFF. Written as DNA, the CDR3 is TGTGCCAGCAGTTTACTGGCGACCACCTACAATGAGCAGTTCTTC.

This clonotype occurred many times. The chain has TRBV28 and TRBJ2-7; D might be TRBD2 (5 bases). Germline-derived CDR1 and CDR2 are MDHEN and SYDVKM. The V gene lost 4 bases and the J gene lost 0 bases, with 13 bases spanning the gap. The CDR3 has 15 residues. DNA for the CDR3: TGTGCCAGCAGTTCGCAGCGGTCGAGCTCCTACGAGCAGTACTTC. Protein sequence: CASSSQRSSSYEQYF.

This clonotype was counted ten times or more. The rearrangement links TRBV30 to TRBJ2-3; D remains ambiguous. This CDR3 is 12 amino acids long. Germline CDR1 is GTSNPN and CDR2 is SVGIG (reference sequence). Trimming cost V 0 bases and J 8 bases, with 9 bases left between them. The CDR3: CAWSVIAGTQYF. The CDR3 coding sequence is TGTGCCTGGAGTGTCATAGCTGGTACGCAGTATTTT.

This clonotype came up a few times. The gene calls are TRBV6-2 or TRBV6-3 and TRBJ2-2, with 9 bases lining up with TRBD2. There are 16 residues in the CDR3. V lost 10 bases to trimming and J lost 3 bases; unmatched junction nucleotides: 12. Germline V gene lookup returns CDR1 MNHEY and CDR2 SVGEGT. CDR3 in amino acids: CATLGASGTYTGELFF. The CDR3 bases are TGTGCCACCCTGGGGGCTAGCGGGACCTACACCGGGGAGCTGTTTTTT.

This clonotype was recorded at least ten times. The gene calls are TRBV6-5 and TRBJ2-7; D may be TRBD1 (6 bases). The germline gives CDR1 MNHEY, CDR2 SVGAGI. V was trimmed by 6 bases and J by 3 bases, leaving 12 bases between them. The CDR3 has 13 residues. The chain's CDR3 is CASSRTVDYEQYV. The CDR3 bases are TGTGCCAGCAGCCGGACAGTTGACTACGAGCAGTACGTC.

This clonotype showed up many times. This chain connects TRBV12-3 or TRBV12-4 to TRBJ1-1; D is undetermined. The CDR3 runs to 14 residues. The germline V and J ends were trimmed by 6 bases and 7 bases, with 18 bases remaining between them. The CDR3 is CASRRDEMVGEAFF. CDR3 DNA sequence: TGTGCCAGCAGACGAGACGAGATGGTTGGTGAAGCTTTCTTT.

This clonotype showed up many times. The chain uses TRBV4-2 and TRBJ2-3; 9 nucleotides align to TRBD2. The V gene's germline CDR1 is LGHNA and CDR2 YNFKEQ. The CDR3 totals 17 residues. V was pared by 4 bases and J by 0 bases, with 8 bases of the junction left unmatched. CDR3 nucleotides: TGTGCCAGCAGCCGAACCCTAGCGGGGTCTAGCACAGATACGCAGTATTTT. Its translation: CASSRTLAGSSTDTQYF.

This clonotype was seen repeatedly, ten times or more. The V and J genes are TRBV5-1 and TRBJ2-5; D may be TRBD1 (5 bases). Germline V CDR1 and CDR2: SGHRS, YFSETQ. Trimming shortened V by 3 bases and J by 0 bases, and 9 bases separated the two germline ends. The CDR3 is made up of 14 amino acids. CDR3 sequence reads: CASSSDSNQETQYF. CDR3 bases: TGCGCCAGCAGCTCCGACAGCAACCAAGAGACCCAGTACTTC.

This clonotype was detected only a few times. J is TRBJ1-6 and V is TRBV11-2; 7 nucleotides match TRBD1. J was trimmed by 13 bases and V by 5 bases; bases with no gene match: 8. The germline gives CDR1 SGHAT, CDR2 FQNNGV. This CDR3 is 13 amino acids long. This chain's CDR3 is CASSPRRQGPLHF. DNA for the CDR3: TGTGCCAGCAGCCCGAGACGACAGGGTCCCCTCCACTTT.

The rearrangement uses TRBV29-1 and TRBJ1-1; D not certain. Trimming took 2 bases from V and 0 from J, leaving 7 bases between them. The CDR3 covers 13 residues. The V gene's germline CDR1 is SQVTM and CDR2 ANQGSEA. CDR3 loop: CSVERGLNTEAFF. In DNA, the CDR3 is TGCAGCGTTGAACGAGGACTGAACACTGAAGCTTTCTTT.

The CDR3 DNA sequence: TGCAGCGTTGTAGGTCCAGGAGTCTTTGATGGAAATGAGCAGTTCTTC. Translating it yields CSVVGPGVFDGNEQFF. The chain has TRBV29-1 and TRBJ2-1; D gene ambiguous. Per germline, CDR1 SQVTM and CDR2 ANQGSEA. Trimming shortened V by 4 bases and J by 7 bases, and 23 bases separated the two germline ends. This CDR3 has 16 amino acids.

This clonotype has a handful of counts. The V and J genes are TRBV5-5 and TRBJ2-4, with D unresolved. Germline CDR1 and CDR2: SGHKS and YYEKEE (reference sequence). The length of the CDR3 is 18 residues. The ends were cut back, 0 bases at V and 0 bases at J, with 16 bases in the middle. The CDR3 loop reads CASSLGAELALAKNIQYF. Written as DNA, the CDR3 is TGTGCCAGCAGCTTGGGGGCCGAGCTCGCTCTAGCCAAAAACATTCAGTACTTC.

In this sample, this clonotype turned up many times. V usage is TRBV7-9 and J usage is TRBJ2-5, with 14 nucleotides matching TRBD2. Germline CDR1 is SEHNR and CDR2 is FQNEAQ (reference sequence). The CDR3 extends over 20 amino acids. Trimming removed 5 bases from V and 5 bases from J; junction bases left unmatched: 19. The CDR3 coding sequence is TGTGCCAGCAGCCCGGGGACTAGCGGGAGAGTCAGTTTCGTCGGGGAGACCCAGTACTTC. This sequence encodes CASSPGTSGRVSFVGETQYF.

Notes on this clonotype: This may be a read error, as it is one base from a much larger clone. This sequence joins TRBV19 and TRBJ2-1; D gene unclear. The CDR3 totals 14 residues. Looked up from germline, CDR1 is LNHDA and CDR2 is SQIVND (reference sequence). The CDR3 DNA is TGTGTCAGTAGTATCATATCTACACCCCGTGAGCAGTTCTTC. Its translation is CVSSIISTPREQFF.

This clonotype occurred a few times. The genes are TRBV5-1 and TRBJ1-1, with 7 bases that match TRBD1. Germline V gene lookup returns CDR1 SGHRS and CDR2 YFSETQ. The V and J ends lost 4 bases and 5 bases, in that order; junction bases with no gene match: 8. CDR3 size: 14 residues. The CDR3 nucleotides read TGCGCCAGCAGCCTCCGGGCAGGGGGGACTGAAGCTTTCTTT. Protein sequence: CASSLRAGGTEAFF.

V gene TRBV28 combines with J gene TRBJ1-1; no definite D call. This CDR3 comprises 12 residues. Germline values: CDR1 MDHEN, CDR2 SYDVKM. V shed 5 bases and J shed 4 bases, with 8 bases lying between them. This chain's CDR3 is CASSHGATEAFF. Here the CDR3 DNA reads TGTGCCAGCAGTCACGGTGCCACTGAAGCTTTCTTT.

The V call is TRBV6-5, the J call TRBJ1-3; tentative D call: TRBD1 (5 bases). CDR3 length: 15 residues. Germline assignment: CDR1 MNHEY and CDR2 SVGAGI. The V gene lost 6 bases and the J gene lost 0 bases, with 12 bases spanning the gap. The CDR3 spells CASSPGTVSGNTIYF. CDR3 DNA: TGTGCCAGCAGCCCCGGGACGGTCTCTGGAAACACCATATATTTT.

The table lists this clonotype with many counts. The chain uses TRBV29-1 and TRBJ2-7; no reliable D call. Per germline, CDR1 SQVTM and CDR2 ANQGSEA. This CDR3 comprises 13 residues. V gave up 6 bases and J gave up 1 base, with 13 bases separating them. The CDR3 loop is CSVDMDQSYEQYV. The DNA of the CDR3 is TGCAGCGTCGACATGGACCAGTCCTACGAGCAGTACGTC.

This clonotype was picked up one time. The rearrangement uses TRBV6-5 and TRBJ1-6; TRBD1 matches 7 bases. With 0 bases clipped from V and 10 bases from J, the junction kept 15 bases outside the gene matches. From germline, CDR1 is MNHEY and CDR2 SVGAGI. This CDR3 contains 18 residues. CDR3 DNA sequence: TGTGCCAGCAGTTACTCGAGGGTTGGGGCAGGGGGAGGCTCACCCCTCCACTTT. Translation: CASSYSRVGAGGGSPLHF.

This clonotype showed up many times. The CDR3 DNA reads as TGTGCCAGCAGCATTAGCGGTATGACCATTTACACAGATACGCAGTATTTT. It codes for CASSISGMTIYTDTQYF. The rearrangement links TRBV12-3 or TRBV12-4 to TRBJ2-3; D might be TRBD2 (6 bases). Deletions cut 6 bases from V and 2 bases from J, with 21 bases between. The CDR3 totals 17 residues.

The chain has TRBV7-9 and TRBJ1-1; D uncertain. The germline V gene encodes CDR1 SEHNR and CDR2 FQNEAQ (reference sequence). This CDR3 spans 15 amino acids. V lost 1 base and J 2 bases, leaving 11 bases between the germline ends. The chain's CDR3 is CASSLVTATNTEAFF. In DNA form, the CDR3 reads TGTGCCAGCAGCTTAGTCACGGCGACAAACACTGAAGCTTTCTTT.

This clonotype showed up many times. This chain uses TRBV28 with TRBJ1-4; tentative D call: TRBD1 (6 bases). CDR3 length: 14 residues. V was shortened by 5 bases and J by 4 bases, with 11 bases between the two germline ends. Germline V CDR1 and CDR2: MDHEN, SYDVKM. This CDR3 is CASSPDSYNEKLFF. The DNA for the CDR3 is TGTGCCAGCAGTCCGGACAGCTATAATGAAAAACTGTTTTTT.

This chain links TRBV6-1 with TRBJ1-1; D might be TRBD1 (5 bases). The ends were cut back, 3 bases at V and 3 bases at J, with 11 bases in the middle. Germline V gives CDR1 MNHNS, CDR2 SASEGT. This CDR3 comprises 14 residues. CDR3 in DNA: TGTGCCAGCAGTGAGCCCCCAGGGTACACTGAAGCTTTCTTT. It encodes CASSEPPGYTEAFF.